This T cell receptor (beta chain) came from a study of blood T cell repertoires in COVID-19. Across the whole study: Acute and convalescent COVID-19 specimens originated in the United States, Italy and Spain.

The method was immunoSEQ multiplex PCR; TCRdb's version includes in-frame clones alone and lacks a portion of them. The data hold roughly 130,000 clones, with about nine tenths observed a single time. Germline V gene data show CDR1 as MNHEY and CDR2 as SVGEGT. The CDR3 spans 13 residues. Trimming removed 6 bases at V and 5 bases at J, with 14 bases between. The chain has TRBV6-2 or TRBV6-3 and TRBJ2-7; D perhaps matches TRBD1 (6 bases). The TCR originated in a man aged 40-49 years with acute or convalescent COVID-19. The specimen sequenced was peripheral blood. The CDR3 protein is CASSRGRGHEQYF. In DNA, the CDR3 is TGTGCCAGCAGCCGCGGCAGGGGTCACGAGCAGTACTTC.